One and the same sample provided the 8 T cell receptor beta chains below, sequenced in a study of cytomegalovirus exposure and HLA in healthy donors. Use of 60 Vbeta and 13 Jbeta primers characterized the PCR. This table comes from immunoSEQ multiplex PCR, and its TCRdb copy is limited to in-frame clones, with some not included. The sample's table shows tens of thousands of clones. The sequenced sample consisted of PBMCs. These TCRs come from a man between 18 and 35 years old in good health and CMV-seropositive.

The gene calls are TRBV28 and TRBJ1-1; no firm D call. The CDR3 spans 15 residues. Trimming removed 2 bases from V and 1 base from J, with 11 bases in between. The germline V gene encodes CDR1 MDHEN and CDR2 SYDVKM. Here the CDR3 reads CASSLRGAGNTEAFF. Written as DNA, the CDR3 is TGTGCCAGCAGTTTACGGGGAGCGGGGAACACTGAAGCTTTCTTT.

The chain combines TRBV4-1 with TRBJ1-2, with unresolved D. The CDR3 runs to 13 residues. Germline V gives CDR1 MGHRA, CDR2 YSYEKL. Trimming stripped 0 bases from V and 2 bases from J, with 4 bases between. The CDR3 DNA follows: TGCGCCAGCAGCCAAGACAGGAACTATGGCTACACCTTC. It translates to CASSQDRNYGYTF.

The chain has TRBV10-3 and TRBJ2-5; 7 positions match TRBD1. CDR3 size: 15 residues. Looked up from germline, CDR1 is ENHRY and CDR2 is SYGVKD. The V and J ends lost 2 bases and 6 bases, in that order; junction bases with no gene match: 9. The CDR3 region has the DNA TGTGCCATCAGTGAGGGTCCAGGGGGAACGCAGACCCAGTACTTC. The encoded protein is CAISEGPGGTQTQYF.

The genes are TRBV28 and TRBJ1-5, with unresolved D. The CDR3 runs 19 residues. Trimming took 4 bases from V and 7 from J, leaving 29 bases between them. Looked up from germline, CDR1 is MDHEN and CDR2 is SYDVKM. The CDR3 DNA reads TGTGCCAGCAGTTCACCCCCCTACCTCGAGAGGTCGGCAGAACAGCCCCAGCATTTT. Translated, it gives CASSSPPYLERSAEQPQHF.

The genes are TRBV28 and TRBJ2-5; TRBD2 matches at 7 bases. There are 18 residues in the CDR3. The germline CDR1 and CDR2 sequences are MDHEN and SYDVKM. J was trimmed by 2 bases and V by 6 bases; bases with no gene match: 18. CDR3 amino acids: CASSLASGGGSGQETQYF. Here the CDR3 DNA reads TGTGCCAGCAGCTTGGCCTCGGGTGGCGGGAGTGGTCAAGAGACCCAGTACTTC.

The chain employs TRBV25-1 and TRBJ1-1; TRBD1 matches 9 bases. The ends lost 9 bases at V and 0 bases at J; junction bases unmatched: 2. The CDR3 sequence is 13 residues long. The germline gives CDR1 MGHDK, CDR2 SYGVNS. CDR3 protein: CASTGGLNTEAFF. Written as DNA, the CDR3 is TGTGCCAGTACAGGGGGCCTGAACACTGAAGCTTTCTTT.

The chain is built from TRBV7-6 and TRBJ2-1, with 13 bases lining up with TRBD2. Germline V gives CDR1 SGHVS, CDR2 FNYEAQ. The CDR3 length is 14 residues. The V segment lost 7 bases and the J segment 6 bases; nucleotides outside the gene matches: 3. CDR3 in amino acids: CASTRTSGSNEQFF. CDR3 in DNA: TGTGCCAGCACCAGGACTAGCGGGAGCAATGAGCAGTTCTTC.

The gene calls are TRBV10-3 and TRBJ1-1; D uncertain. The V gene lost 10 bases and the J gene lost 3 bases, with 27 bases spanning the gap. The CDR3 length is 17 residues. The V gene's germline CDR1 is ENHRY and CDR2 SYGVKD. For the CDR3, the DNA is TGTGCCACCGAGGAGGGTATTGAGTTGAGGGCGGACACTGAAGCTTTCTTT. This encodes CATEEGIELRADTEAFF.